This is a list of T cell receptor beta chains from one sample in a study of PD-1 blockade in mismatch repair-deficient tumors. Data came from immunoSEQ multiplex PCR; TCRdb stores just in-frame clones and leaves some out. The sample records tens of thousands of clones, roughly 80% being singletons. The sample consisted of peripheral blood, taken 12 weeks after starting pembrolizumab. Receptors were obtained from an adult with mismatch repair-deficient cancer. Each CDR3 is given with its conserved first and last residue. A D gene is named only where the DNA matches it firmly. The listing skips clone size in some rows; elsewhere it reads once, few, many or a size class.

J | D | V | size | DNA | CDR3
TRBJ2-1 | TRBD2 | TRBV9 | . | TGTGCCAGCAGCGTTAGCGGGGTAACAGGCCATGAGCAGTTCTTC | CASSVSGVTGHEQFF
TRBJ1-5 | . | TRBV5-8 | . | TGTGCCAGCAGCTTGGATACCAATCAGCCCCAGCATTTT | CASSLDTNQPQHF
TRBJ2-5 | . | TRBV9 | . | TGTGCCAGCAGCGTAGAACCCGGGAGAGAGACCCAGTACTTC | CASSVEPGRETQYF
TRBJ2-7 | TRBD1 | TRBV11-2 | . | TGTGCCAGCAGCTTACTAATCGGGACAGGGTTCTACGAGCAGTACTTC | CASSLLIGTGFYEQYF
TRBJ1-5 | . | TRBV9 | few | TGTGCCAGCAGCGTAGAAGGGTCCAGCAATCAGCCCCAGCATTTT | CASSVEGSSNQPQHF
TRBJ1-1 | . | TRBV19 | . | TGTGCCAGTACCAACGATTGGGATACTGAAGCTTTCTTT | CASTNDWDTEAFF
TRBJ2-7 | . | TRBV28 | . | TGTGCCAGCGGGACAACCTACGAGCAGTACTTC | CASGTTYEQYF
TRBJ2-6 | . | TRBV28 | . | TGTGCCAGCAGTTTGAGCAGCTCTGGGGCCAACGTCCTGACTTTC | CASSLSSSGANVLTF
TRBJ2-2 | TRBD2 | TRBV19 | . | TGTGCCAGTACCCTAGGGGGACTAGCGGGAGGTTACACCGGGGAGCTGTTTTTT | CASTLGGLAGGYTGELFF
TRBJ1-2 | TRBD1 | TRBV18 | . | TGTGCCAGCTCACGTCAGGGGGACTATGGCTACACCTTC | CASSRQGDYGYTF
TRBJ2-7 | . | TRBV20-1 | . | TGCAGTGCGGGAGCAGGGACCGAGCAGTACTTC | CSAGAGTEQYF
TRBJ2-4 | TRBD2 | TRBV23-1 | . | TGCGCCAGCATCCCTAGCGGCCTAGCCAAAAACATTCAGTACTTC | CASIPSGLAKNIQYF
TRBJ2-1 | . | TRBV19 | few | TGTGCCAGTAGGGGGGACGTCGCAAATGAGCAGTTCTTC | CASRGDVANEQFF
TRBJ2-2 | . | TRBV14 | . | TGTGCCAGCAGCCAGAGGACTGCTACGAACACCGGGGAGCTGTTTTTT | CASSQRTATNTGELFF
TRBJ1-3 | . | TRBV5-8 | . | TGTGCCAGCAGCTTATCAGGGGCTGGAAACACCATATATTTT | CASSLSGAGNTIYF
TRBJ2-7 | TRBD2 | TRBV6-1 | . | TGTGCCAGCAGTGACCCAGCGGGACTGACCTACGAGCAGTACTTC | CASSDPAGLTYEQYF
TRBJ2-2 | . | TRBV13 | . | TGTGCCAGCAGCCTGGCCCCACACACCGGGGAGCTGTTTTTT | CASSLAPHTGELFF
TRBJ2-1 | TRBD1 | TRBV27 | . | TGTGCCAGCAGTTTACTCAGGGGGCTGGAGAACAATGAGCAGTTCTTC | CASSLLRGLENNEQFF
TRBJ2-5 | . | TRBV15 | . | TGTGCCACCAGCAGGGGGGCGGCCCAAGAGACCCAGTACTTC | CATSRGAAQETQYF
TRBJ1-2 | TRBD1 | TRBV4-1 | . | TGCGCCAGCAGCCAAGATCAGGTGCAGGGGGTCTATGGCTACACCTTC | CASSQDQVQGVYGYTF
TRBJ2-2 | . | TRBV6-5 | . | TGTGCCAGCAGTTACGGGTTAGCCTATCCGACCGGGGAGCTGTTTTTT | CASSYGLAYPTGELFF
TRBJ1-5 | . | TRBV5-4 | few | TGTGCCAGCAGCTTGGCTGGGCACAATCAGCCCCAGCATTTT | CASSLAGHNQPQHF
TRBJ1-3 | . | TRBV28 | . | TGTGCCAGCAGTTCCGGGTCGGGCAGAGGAAACACCATATATTTT | CASSSGSGRGNTIYF
TRBJ2-7 | TRBD2 | TRBV19 | . | TGTGCCAGTAGCTCCGGGACTAACCCTATCCTCTACGAGCAGTACTTC | CASSSGTNPILYEQYF
TRBJ1-5 | . | TRBV19 | . | TGTGCCAGTAATTCCTTAGGGGTTGGCAATCAGCCCCAGCATTTT | CASNSLGVGNQPQHF
TRBJ2-7 | . | TRBV7-2 | once | TGTGCCAGCAGCCTGGGTAGCGTCAGCTCCTACGAGCAGTACTTC | CASSLGSVSSYEQYF
TRBJ2-2 | . | TRBV5-1 | . | TGCGCCAGCAGCTTGGATCCGTTCACCGGGGAGCTGTTTTTT | CASSLDPFTGELFF
TRBJ2-2 | TRBD1 | TRBV5-1 | few | TGCGCCAGCAGCGGCGCAGGGGGCCCCGCCAGCGGGGAGCTGTTTTTT | CASSGAGGPASGELFF
TRBJ2-2 | TRBD2 | TRBV30 | . | TGTGCCTGGACTGAGCGGGGGACCGGGGAGCTGTTTTTT | CAWTERGTGELFF
TRBJ2-4 | . | TRBV6-6 | . | TGTGCCAGCAGTTACGGGAGGGGGGACAAAAACATTCAGTACTTC | CASSYGRGDKNIQYF
TRBJ2-1 | TRBD2 | TRBV27 | . | TGTGCCAGCAGTTTAATTTCTAGCGGGAGCAATGAGCAGTTCTTC | CASSLISSGSNEQFF
TRBJ2-5 | TRBD2 | TRBV7-7 | . | TGTGCTAGCAGCTACTCAGCGGGACAAGAGACCCAGTACTTC | CASSYSAGQETQYF
TRBJ2-2 | . | TRBV11-2 | . | TGTGCCAGCAGGATTATGCCGAACACCGGGGAGCTGTTTTTT | CASRIMPNTGELFF
TRBJ2-1 | . | TRBV11-2 | . | TGTGCCAGCAGCTTAGGTTCCTACAATGAGCAGTTCTTC | CASSLGSYNEQFF
TRBJ2-1 | TRBD1 | TRBV30 | . | TGTGCCTGGGGGGCCGGACAGGTCCCTAGCATCGAGCAGTTCTTC | CAWGAGQVPSIEQFF
TRBJ1-2 | . | TRBV6-1 | few | TGTGCCAGCAGTGGTGACAAAGCAACTGGCTACACCTTC | CASSGDKATGYTF
TRBJ1-4 | . | TRBV7-2 | few | TGTGCCAGCAGCTTGCAATTTGCAACTAATGAAAAACTGTTTTTT | CASSLQFATNEKLFF
TRBJ2-2 | . | TRBV21-1 | . | TGTGCCAGCAGCAAAGTTGGGGATTCGAACACCGGGGAGCTGTTTTTT | CASSKVGDSNTGELFF
TRBJ2-1 | . | TRBV11-2 | . | TGTGCCAGCAGCTTAGGGGACGCCTACAATGAGCAGTTCTTC | CASSLGDAYNEQFF
TRBJ1-1 | . | TRBV5-1 | . | TGCGCCAGCAACGCAGTCCCAGGGAACACTGAAGCTTTCTTT | CASNAVPGNTEAFF
TRBJ2-2 | . | TRBV11-1 | . | TGTGCCAGCAGCCCCCTTTGGGGAATCGGGGAGCTGTTTTTT | CASSPLWGIGELFF
TRBJ2-7 | . | TRBV27 | few | TGTGCCAGCATTATACAGGGAAGGAGTTCCTACGAGCAGTACTTC | CASIIQGRSSYEQYF